This TCR beta chain was documented in a study of patients and donors after allogeneic stem cell transplantation. The CDR3 sequence is 15 residues long. Trimming removed 7 bases from V and 5 bases from J; junction bases left unmatched: 15. TCRdb fed the RT-PCR reads into MiXCR, producing one record per CDR3 protein. Here the sample spans about a million distinct CDR3 sequences, roughly 18% being singletons. This receptor was taken from a human donor who was either an allogeneic HSCT recipient or a stem cell or donor lymphocyte infusion donor (not recorded which). It is not recorded whose cells these are; they may come from a transplant donor. The chain links TRBV5-3 to TRBJ2-7; 7 nucleotides align to TRBD1. TRBV5-3 is labeled an ORF, and its function is uncertain. Material for sequencing was blood, either unsorted or a sorted T cell fraction (not recorded which). The CDR3 here is CARGKEPTGSHEQYF. CDR3 nucleotides: TGTGCCAGAGGAAAGGAACCGACAGGGAGTCACGAGCAGTACTTC.